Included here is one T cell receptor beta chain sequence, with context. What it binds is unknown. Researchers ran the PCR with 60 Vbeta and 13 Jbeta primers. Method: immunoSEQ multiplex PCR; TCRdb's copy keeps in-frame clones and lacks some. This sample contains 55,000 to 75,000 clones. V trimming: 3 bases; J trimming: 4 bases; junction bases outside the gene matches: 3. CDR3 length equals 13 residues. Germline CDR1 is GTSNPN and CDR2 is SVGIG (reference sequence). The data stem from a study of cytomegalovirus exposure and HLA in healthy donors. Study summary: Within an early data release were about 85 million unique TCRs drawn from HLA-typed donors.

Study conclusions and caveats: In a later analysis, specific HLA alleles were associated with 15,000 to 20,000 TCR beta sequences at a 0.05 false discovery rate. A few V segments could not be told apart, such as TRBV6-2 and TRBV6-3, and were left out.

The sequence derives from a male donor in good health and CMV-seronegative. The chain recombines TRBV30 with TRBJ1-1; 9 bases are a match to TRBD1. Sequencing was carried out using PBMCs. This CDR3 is CAWSGTGSTEAFF. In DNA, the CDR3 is TGTGCCTGGAGCGGGACAGGGTCCACTGAAGCTTTCTTT.